The 19 T cell receptor beta chains below were found in one sample sequenced in a study of blood T cell repertoires in COVID-19. Sequencing used immunoSEQ multiplex PCR; TCRdb keeps in-frame clones, though not all of them. The sample holds 95,000 to 150,000 clones, 80% to 90% seen once. The material sequenced was peripheral blood. All receptors come from a middle-aged man with acute or convalescent COVID-19.

This clone appeared once. The chain carries TRBV30 and TRBJ1-6; 8 bases match TRBD1. The CDR3 is 14 residues long. Germline assignment: CDR1 GTSNPN and CDR2 SVGIG (reference sequence). After removal of 3 bases from V and 11 bases from J, the junction contained 9 bases not matched to a gene. The CDR3 loop reads CAWRRGQESAPLHF. The DNA for the CDR3 is TGTGCCTGGAGGAGGGGACAGGAAAGTGCACCCCTCCACTTT.

This clone was detected only once. The chain carries TRBV19 and TRBJ1-5; 8 bases match TRBD1. The CDR3 contains 13 residues. From germline, CDR1 is LNHDA and CDR2 SQIVND (reference sequence). The ends lost 8 bases at V and 4 bases at J; junction bases unmatched: 4. CDR3 protein: CASAGTGNQPQHF. The CDR3 bases are TGTGCCAGTGCCGGGACAGGTAATCAGCCCCAGCATTTT.

The chain joins TRBV19 to TRBJ1-2; no reliable D call. Germline CDR1 LNHDA, CDR2 SQIVND (reference sequence). The CDR3 has 16 amino acids. Trimming left V 6 bases short and J 3 bases short, with 20 bases between. The CDR3 bases are TGTGCCAGTAGCCCGCCCATAGGATCACAGCACTATGGCTACACCTTC. This gives the protein CASSPPIGSQHYGYTF.

The J gene is TRBJ1-1, the V gene TRBV7-2; 8 bases are shared with TRBD1. The CDR3 contains 13 residues. V shed 5 bases and J 4 bases; nucleotides not matched to a gene: 3. Germline V gives CDR1 SGHTA, CDR2 FQGNSA. The CDR3 is CASSLGQGTEAFF. The DNA of the CDR3 is TGTGCCAGCAGCCTTGGACAGGGCACTGAAGCTTTCTTT.

The J gene is TRBJ2-5, the V gene TRBV2; TRBD1 aligns across 10 bases. The length of the CDR3 is 15 residues. J was trimmed by 5 bases and V by 9 bases; bases with no gene match: 12. The germline V gene has CDR1 SNHLY and CDR2 FYNNEI. CDR3 nucleotide sequence: TGTGCCAGAGGGCAGGGGGACAGGGGTGGCGAGACCCAGTACTTC. Its protein product is CARGQGDRGGETQYF.

The CDR3 is CAHAGPAGTNEKLFF. CDR3 DNA sequence: TGTGCCCACGCCGGACCGGCGGGAACTAATGAAAAACTGTTTTTT. The chain links TRBV30 to TRBJ1-4; no firm D call. The V gene lost 8 bases and the J gene lost 1 base, with 17 bases spanning the gap. This CDR3 is 15 amino acids long. Germline CDR1 is GTSNPN and CDR2 is SVGIG (reference sequence).

In its sample, this clone was seen once. The chain employs TRBV6-5 and TRBJ1-3; 7 positions agree with TRBD1. V lost 4 bases, J lost 0 bases, and 6 bases stayed unmatched. CDR1 is MNHEY and CDR2 is SVGAGI in the germline V gene. The CDR3 runs to 16 residues. The DNA for the CDR3 is TGTGCCAGCAGTTCCCACAGGGGAAGCTCTGGAAACACCATATATTTT. This encodes CASSSHRGSSGNTIYF.

The chain carries TRBV11-3 and TRBJ1-4; D gene uncertain. The germline V and J ends were trimmed by 0 bases and 8 bases, with 10 bases remaining between them. The germline V gene has CDR1 SGHNT and CDR2 YENEEA. The CDR3 extends over 14 amino acids. The CDR3 sequence is CASSLDSGTEKLFF. The DNA of the CDR3 is TGTGCCAGCAGCTTAGATTCAGGTACAGAAAAACTGTTTTTT.

J is TRBJ2-6 and V is TRBV12-5, with D possibly TRBD1 on 5 matching bases. This CDR3 is 19 amino acids long. Germline V gives CDR1 LGHNT, CDR2 FRNRAP. V shed 0 bases and J shed 1 base, with 16 bases lying between them. The DNA for the CDR3 is TGTGCTAGTGGTTTGGTGTTCCAGGGTAGCCCTTCTGGGGCCAACGTCCTGACTTTC. It specifies CASGLVFQGSPSGANVLTF.

The J gene is TRBJ2-2, the V gene TRBV6-1; D possibly corresponds to TRBD1 (5 bases). The germline CDR1 and CDR2 sequences are MNHNS and SASEGT. Trimming removed 3 bases from V and 5 bases from J, with 13 bases in between. The CDR3 sequence is 15 residues long. The DNA for the CDR3 is TGTGCCAGCAGTGATCAGGGAATAGGAACCGGGGAGCTGTTTTTT. It codes for CASSDQGIGTGELFF.

This clone was found a few times. This chain joins TRBV7-2 and TRBJ2-5; 8 nucleotides agree with TRBD2. The CDR3 is made up of 17 amino acids. J was trimmed by 6 bases and V by 1 base; bases with no gene match: 13. The germline V gene has CDR1 SGHTA and CDR2 FQGNSA. As DNA, the CDR3 is TGTGCCAGCAGCTTAGAGGTGGGGTTAGCGGGGCTGAAGACCCAGTACTTC. Its protein product is CASSLEVGLAGLKTQYF.

V gene TRBV13 combines with J gene TRBJ1-1; D might be TRBD1 (6 bases). V lost 4 bases and J lost 3, with 12 bases in between. The CDR3 extends over 14 amino acids. Per germline, CDR1 PRHDT and CDR2 FYEKMQ (reference sequence). CDR3 protein: CASSWDIGDTEAFF. CDR3 in DNA: TGTGCCAGCAGCTGGGACATTGGGGACACTGAAGCTTTCTTT.

The table lists this clone with a count of one. V gene TRBV6-5 combines with J gene TRBJ1-2, with TRBD1 matching 7 bases. CDR1 and CDR2 from the germline V gene are MNHEY and SVGAGI. The length of the CDR3 is 14 residues. V dropped 5 bases and J dropped 3; count of bases not matched to a gene: 6. The DNA for the CDR3 is TGTGCCAGCAGTCCACAGGGGACGGACTATGGCTACACCTTC. Amino acids: CASSPQGTDYGYTF.

This sequence joins TRBV4-3 and TRBJ1-2, with TRBD1 matching 7 bases. Germline V gene sequence: CDR1 LGHNA, CDR2 YSLEER. J lost 7 bases, V lost 3 bases, and 8 bases had no gene match. The CDR3 is made up of 14 amino acids. Written as DNA, the CDR3 is TGCGCCAGCAGCCAGGATGAGGACAGGAGTGGCTACACCTTC. It yields the protein CASSQDEDRSGYTF.

V is TRBV7-9 and J is TRBJ1-1; D remains unclear. The CDR3 totals 16 residues. From germline, CDR1 is SEHNR and CDR2 FQNEAQ (reference sequence). Trimming removed 5 bases from V and 1 base from J, with 17 bases in between. The DNA of the CDR3 is TGTGCCAGCAGCACGAGACGGAACTTAGCGAACACTGAAGCTTTCTTT. Protein product: CASSTRRNLANTEAFF. The full variable domain, with the rest looked up from reference TRBV7-9 and TRBJ1-1, is DTGVSQNPRHKITKRGQNVTFRCDPISEHNRLYWYRQTLGQGPEFLTYFQNEAQLEKSRLLSDRFSAERPKGSFSTLEIQRTEQGDSAMYLCASSTRRNLANTEAFFGQGTRLTVV.

The chain is built from TRBV6-5 and TRBJ2-2, with TRBD1 identical over 8 bases. V lost 6 bases, J lost 5 bases, and 8 bases stayed unmatched. CDR3 length: 15 amino acids. Germline loops: CDR1 MNHEY, CDR2 SVGAGI. In DNA form, the CDR3 reads TGTGCCAGCAGCGCAGACAGGGGACGGACCGGGGAGCTGTTTTTT. This sequence encodes CASSADRGRTGELFF.

The chain joins TRBV6-6 to TRBJ1-2; 10 bases agree with TRBD1. Per germline, CDR1 MNHNY and CDR2 SVGAGI (reference sequence). The CDR3 consists of 16 residues. The junction had 15 bases not matched to a gene; V was cut back by 8 bases and J by 6 bases. The CDR3 sequence: CASELRQGARGHGYTF. CDR3 bases: TGTGCCAGCGAATTGAGACAGGGGGCGCGGGGACATGGCTACACCTTC.

The chain uses TRBV30 and TRBJ1-5; D remains ambiguous. The V end lost 4 bases, the J end lost 7 bases, and 11 bases lay between the germline ends. There are 12 residues in the CDR3. CDR1 is GTSNPN, CDR2 SVGIG, per germline (reference sequence). The CDR3 DNA reads as TGTGCCTGGAATTCGGCGGGACAGCCCCAGCATTTT. Protein product: CAWNSAGQPQHF. The complete variable domain, with remaining parts taken from reference TRBV30 and TRBJ1-5, reads SQTIHQWPATLVQPVGSPLSLECTVEGTSNPNLYWYRQAAGRGLQLLFYSVGIGQISSEVPQNLSASRPQDRQFILSSKKLLLSDSGFYLCAWNSAGQPQHFGDGTRLSIL.

The chain carries TRBV11-3 and TRBJ2-1, with 7 bases identical to TRBD2. The CDR3 loop spans 17 amino acids. Germline values: CDR1 SGHNT, CDR2 YENEEA. V was pared by 0 bases and J by 0 bases, with 5 bases of the junction left unmatched. The CDR3 DNA follows: TGTGCCAGCAGCTTAGATCAGGCTAGCGGCTCCTACAATGAGCAGTTCTTC. Amino acid sequence: CASSLDQASGSYNEQFF.